The next 19 T cell receptor beta chains were all read from a single sample in a study of shared clonotypes between healthy human individuals. Naive CD8 cells, CD45RO-negative and positively selected for CCR7, excluded terminally differentiated effector memory CD45RA+ cells. Repertoires were generated with immunoSEQ multiplex PCR, while TCRdb's copy carries only in-frame clones and drops some. The repertoire holds around 2,000,000 clones, with roughly 95% as singletons. Sequenced sample: naive CD8+ T cells sorted from blood. Every receptor here comes from a young man in good health.

This chain uses TRBV18 with TRBJ2-1; tentatively, D is TRBD1 (6 bases). The germline V gene has CDR1 KGHSH and CDR2 LQKENI. The germline V and J ends were trimmed by 1 base and 2 bases, with 9 bases remaining between them. This CDR3 has 15 residues. This CDR3 reads CASSPRDRTYNEQFF. CDR3 bases: TGTGCCAGCTCACCACGTGACAGGACCTACAATGAGCAGTTCTTC.

This chain uses TRBV2 with TRBJ1-4; unclear D gene. Germline CDR1 is SNHLY and CDR2 is FYNNEI. V was pared by 6 bases and J by 0 bases, with 14 bases between. This CDR3 contains 16 residues. CDR3 sequence (DNA): TGTGCCAGCAGCGCGGACGGAGTTGCAACTAATGAAAAACTGTTTTTT. Its protein product is CASSADGVATNEKLFF.

The gene calls are TRBV5-1 and TRBJ2-3; D gene unclear. Germline V lookup: CDR1 SGHRS, CDR2 YFSETQ. Trimming removed 4 bases from V and 3 bases from J, with 12 bases in between. This CDR3 spans 14 amino acids. Here the CDR3 DNA reads TGCGCCAGCAGCCAGTACTATATAACAGATACGCAGTATTTT. Its translation is CASSQYYITDTQYF.

The chain has TRBV10-3 and TRBJ2-4; possibly TRBD1 for D (5 bases). Looked up from germline, CDR1 is ENHRY and CDR2 is SYGVKD. This CDR3 comprises 16 residues. V was cut by 3 bases and J by 0 bases, with 12 bases left in between. CDR3 sequence (DNA): TGTGCCATCAGTGACTCGACAGACTTAGCCAAAAACATTCAGTACTTC. Amino acids: CAISDSTDLAKNIQYF.

The chain is built from TRBV10-3 and TRBJ2-1; 7 nucleotides line up with TRBD2. V was clipped by 3 bases and J by 3 bases; unmatched bases: 2. Germline V gene data show CDR1 as ENHRY and CDR2 as SYGVKD. The CDR3 consists of 14 residues. CDR3 sequence: CAISDRGSYNEQFF. For the CDR3, the DNA is TGTGCCATCAGTGACCGCGGGAGCTACAATGAGCAGTTCTTC.

A word on this clone: Other nucleotide sequences from this sample produce the same CDR3. V and J are TRBV6-6 and TRBJ2-5; D gene uncertain. The V end was cut by 4 bases, the J end by 0 bases, with 9 bases between. CDR3 size: 14 residues. In germline, CDR1 is MNHNY, CDR2 SVGAGI (reference sequence). Written as DNA, the CDR3 is TGTGCCAGCAGTTCCCCTGGGTACCAAGAGACCCAGTACTTC. Translated: CASSSPGYQETQYF.

The chain employs TRBV6-1 and TRBJ1-5; D ambiguous. Germline V gene data show CDR1 as MNHNS and CDR2 as SASEGT. CDR3 length: 13 amino acids. Trimming took off 8 bases at V and 7 bases at J, with 15 bases between the two ends. The CDR3 coding sequence is TGTGCCAGCCAAGGAGGGCAAAGGCAGCCCCAGCATTTT. Protein: CASQGGQRQPQHF.

This chain links TRBV10-3 with TRBJ2-7, with D perhaps assigned TRBD1 or TRBD2 (5 bases each). This CDR3 is 12 amino acids long. Trimming left V 11 bases short and J 2 bases short, with 13 bases between. Germline V CDR1 and CDR2: ENHRY, SYGVKD. This CDR3 is CASGTGTYEQYF. The CDR3 bases are TGTGCCTCCGGGACGGGGACCTACGAGCAGTACTTC.

In nucleotides, the CDR3 is TGTGCCAGCAGCCGGACAGGGGTCGACTCACCCCTCCACTTT. Translation gives CASSRTGVDSPLHF. The chain has TRBV9 and TRBJ1-6; TRBD1 aligns across 9 bases. The germline V gene encodes CDR1 SGDLS and CDR2 YYNGEE. V was pared by 4 bases and J by 10 bases, with 6 bases of the junction left unmatched. The CDR3 length is 14 residues.

This sequence joins TRBV10-3 and TRBJ2-2, with D perhaps TRBD2 (6 bases). The CDR3 loop spans 15 amino acids. The germline CDR1 and CDR2 sequences are ENHRY and SYGVKD. Deletions cut 3 bases from V and 6 bases from J, with 14 bases between. The CDR3 is CAISEPWGEAGELFF. The CDR3 bases are TGTGCCATCAGTGAACCGTGGGGGGAGGCCGGGGAGCTGTTTTTT.

The chain recombines TRBV27 with TRBJ1-5; a possible D gene is TRBD1 (5 bases). V was clipped by 2 bases and J by 8 bases, with 7 bases between them. In germline, CDR1 is MNHEY, CDR2 SMNVEV (reference sequence). CDR3 length equals 12 residues. CDR3 amino acids: CASSLTGEPQHF. In DNA form, the CDR3 reads TGTGCCAGCAGTTTAACGGGGGAGCCCCAGCATTTT.

The V gene is TRBV4-1, the J gene TRBJ2-7; weak D call: TRBD2 (5 bases). Germline assignment: CDR1 MGHRA and CDR2 YSYEKL. The CDR3 extends over 16 amino acids. Trimming took off 3 bases at V and 9 bases at J, with 24 bases between the two ends. The CDR3 loop reads CASSQDPEGLTNGQYF. The CDR3 nucleotides are TGCGCCAGCAGCCAGGACCCGGAAGGACTTACGAATGGGCAGTACTTC.

The chain recombines TRBV14 with TRBJ2-3; the D gene could be TRBD1 or TRBD2 (5 bases each). The CDR3 contains 15 residues. The V end was cut by 4 bases, the J end by 0 bases, with 11 bases between. CDR1 and CDR2 from the germline V gene are SGHDN and FVKESK. The CDR3 region is CASSPGSSSTDTQYF. CDR3 in DNA: TGTGCCAGCAGCCCAGGGAGTTCCAGCACAGATACGCAGTATTTT.

This chain joins TRBV12-5 and TRBJ2-3, with a tentative D call TRBD1 (6 bases). The germline V and J ends were trimmed by 1 base and 0 bases, with 8 bases remaining between them. This CDR3 region has 15 residues. The V gene's germline CDR1 is LGHNT and CDR2 FRNRAP. The CDR3 DNA sequence: TGTGCTAGTGGTTTGGCACAGGGTAGCACAGATACGCAGTATTTT. This sequence encodes CASGLAQGSTDTQYF.

The CDR3 here is CASSSPITGELFF. The DNA of the CDR3 is TGTGCCAGCAGTTCACCTATCACCGGGGAGCTGTTTTTT. This chain joins TRBV7-9 and TRBJ2-2, with D hard to call. CDR1 SEHNR and CDR2 FQNEAQ come from the germline V gene (reference sequence). The CDR3 totals 13 residues. Trimming removed 6 bases at V and 4 bases at J, with 9 bases between.

With respect to this clone: Other DNA sequences in this sample translate to the same CDR3. The CDR3 sequence: CAISDPGSSYEQYF. The CDR3, as DNA: TGTGCCATCAGTGACCCAGGGAGTTCCTACGAGCAGTACTTC. The V and J genes are TRBV10-3 and TRBJ2-7; D possibly uses TRBD1 or TRBD2 (5 bases each). CDR3 length equals 14 residues. Trimming shortened V by 3 bases and J by 1 base, and 10 bases separated the two germline ends. Germline CDR1 is ENHRY and CDR2 is SYGVKD.

The chain joins TRBV5-8 to TRBJ2-7, with D tentatively TRBD1 (5 bases). CDR1 SGHTS and CDR2 YDEGEE come from the germline V gene. Trimming cost V 6 bases and J 5 bases, with 18 bases left between them. This CDR3 spans 14 amino acids. In DNA form, the CDR3 reads TGTGCCAGCAACCACTACATGGACATCAACGAGCAGTACTTC. Translation: CASNHYMDINEQYF.

Concerning this clone: Within the sample, other DNA sequences also encode this same CDR3. This sequence joins TRBV9 and TRBJ1-6, with 10 nucleotides matching TRBD1. The CDR3 totals 16 residues. Germline CDR1 and CDR2: SGDLS and YYNGEE. V was pared by 2 bases and J by 4 bases, with 3 bases of the junction left unmatched. In DNA, the CDR3 is TGTGCCAGCAGCGTGGGGGACAGGGGATATAATTCACCCCTCCACTTT. Protein: CASSVGDRGYNSPLHF. The complete variable domain, with remaining parts taken from reference TRBV9 and TRBJ1-6, reads DSGVTQTPKHLITATGQRVTLRCSPRSGDLSVYWYQQSLDQGLQFLIQYYNGEERAKGNILERFSAQQFPDLHSELNLSSLELGDSALYFCASSVGDRGYNSPLHFGNGTRLTVT.

The CDR3 here is CASSILAPGESPLHF. The CDR3, as DNA: TGTGCCAGTAGTATACTCGCCCCAGGGGAGTCACCCCTCCACTTT. The J gene is TRBJ1-6, the V gene TRBV19; D possibly corresponds to TRBD1 (6 bases). From germline, CDR1 is LNHDA and CDR2 SQIVND (reference sequence). V shed 2 bases and J shed 10 bases, with 15 bases lying between them. CDR3 length: 15 residues.